These T cell receptor beta chains were read from a single sample in a study of T cell responses to AZD1222 COVID-19 vaccine. Assay used: immunoSEQ multiplex PCR; TCRdb lists only in-frame clones, some missing. This sample has over 45,000 clones, with roughly 90% found just once. Sequenced here: peripheral blood, sampled 28 days after the second AZD1222 dose. These receptors were collected from an adult who received the AZD1222 COVID-19 vaccine. The CDR3 runs from the conserved cysteine through the conserved F or W. The D gene is left open where the match is weak. Clone sizes are given selectively: once, few, many, or a class where the clone is expanded.

j_call v_call clone_size d_call cdr3_aa cdr3_nt
TRBJ2-7 TRBV11-3 . TRBD2 CASSALAGGHEQYF TGTGCCAGCAGCGCCTTAGCGGGAGGCCACGAGCAGTACTTC
TRBJ2-1 TRBV27 . . CASSGGGSYNEQFF TGTGCCAGTTCTGGGGGAGGCTCCTACAATGAGCAGTTCTTC
TRBJ1-1 TRBV3-1/TRBV3-2 . . CASSQDWGGTEAFF TGTGCCAGCAGCCAAGATTGGGGAGGCACTGAAGCTTTCTTT
TRBJ2-7 TRBV7-9 . . CASSLGGGRRVSYEQYF TGTGCCAGCAGCTTAGGGGGCGGACGGAGGGTCTCCTACGAGCAGTACTTC
TRBJ1-2 TRBV6-5 . TRBD1 CASSYSPTGRVDGYTF TGTGCCAGCAGTTACTCGCCGACAGGGAGAGTGGATGGCTACACCTTC
TRBJ1-5 TRBV6-6 . . CASSRELRSNQPQHF TGTGCCAGCAGCAGGGAATTGCGGAGCAATCAGCCCCAGCATTTT
TRBJ2-3 TRBV7-9 . . CASSLAREFSTDTQYF TGTGCCAGCAGCTTAGCGAGGGAGTTCTCGACAGATACGCAGTATTTT
TRBJ2-2 TRBV5-8 . . CASSLPVQGSNTGELFF TGTGCCAGCAGCCTTCCCGTTCAGGGTTCTAACACCGGGGAGCTGTTTTTT
TRBJ1-2 TRBV7-2 . . CASSTQEGFNNYGYTF TGTGCCAGCAGCACACAGGAGGGTTTTAATAACTATGGCTACACCTTC
TRBJ1-2 TRBV19 . TRBD1 CASSRTQGAYGYTF TGTGCCAGTAGTCGCACGCAGGGGGCCTACGGCTACACCTTC
TRBJ2-1 TRBV14 once . CASSLAFRGNEQFF TGTGCCAGCAGCCTAGCTTTCAGGGGCAATGAGCAGTTCTTC
TRBJ1-1 TRBV24-1 . . CATSGIGTEAFF TGTGCCACCAGTGGTATCGGGACTGAAGCTTTCTTT
TRBJ1-2 TRBV28 . . CASSFSGAGDGYTF TGTGCCAGCAGTTTCTCGGGAGCAGGCGATGGCTACACCTTC
TRBJ2-4 TRBV7-9 few TRBD2 CASRDLAGVDKNIQYF TGTGCCAGCAGGGATCTAGCGGGAGTGGATAAAAACATTCAGTACTTC
TRBJ2-2 TRBV7-9 . TRBD2 CASSPAGGTNTGELFF TGTGCCAGCAGCCCAGCGGGAGGGACGAACACCGGGGAGCTGTTTTTT
TRBJ1-1 TRBV19 . TRBD1 CASSMANIRRGRITEAFF TGTGCCAGTAGTATGGCCAATATTCGCAGGGGGCGGATCACTGAAGCTTTCTTT
TRBJ1-1 TRBV19 few . CASSMGRASTEAFF TGTGCCAGTAGTATGGGACGGGCCAGCACTGAAGCTTTCTTT
TRBJ2-7 TRBV25-1 . . CASRSSYEQYF TGTGCCAGTCGGAGCTCCTACGAGCAGTACTTC
TRBJ2-1 TRBV4-1 . . CASSQPWGLGDNEQFF TGCGCCAGCAGCCAACCCTGGGGCTTGGGGGACAATGAGCAGTTCTTC
TRBJ1-6 TRBV19 . . CASRGTFDNSPLHF TGTGCCAGTAGGGGGACATTCGATAATTCACCCCTCCACTTT
TRBJ1-5 TRBV2 once TRBD1 CASSSDRGGNQPQHF TGTGCCAGCAGTTCTGACAGGGGTGGCAATCAGCCCCAGCATTTT
TRBJ2-5 TRBV6-5 . TRBD2 CASTTGGGWETQYF TGTGCCAGCACCACCGGGGGGGGCTGGGAGACCCAGTACTTC
TRBJ1-1 TRBV6-5 . . CASGENTEAFF TGTGCCTCGGGGGAGAACACTGAAGCTTTCTTT
TRBJ1-3 TRBV5-1 few . CASSLGPTGTGNTIYF TGCGCCAGCAGCTTGGGCCCGACGGGGACTGGAAACACCATATATTTT
TRBJ2-7 TRBV5-1 . . CASSLGDLPYEQYF TGCGCCAGCAGCTTGGGGGACTTGCCCTACGAGCAGTACTTC
TRBJ1-5 TRBV4-2 . . CASSQDIVEPQHF TGTGCCAGCAGCCAAGATATTGTTGAGCCCCAGCATTTT
TRBJ2-7 TRBV15 . . CATSSFDRDSSGEQYF TGTGCCACCAGCAGCTTCGACAGGGACTCTTCAGGCGAGCAGTACTTC
TRBJ2-7 TRBV7-6 few TRBD2 CASSVAGGSSYEQYF TGTGCCAGCAGCGTAGCGGGAGGTAGCTCCTACGAGCAGTACTTC
TRBJ2-7 TRBV5-4 . TRBD2 CASSLGTSGSLHEQYF TGTGCCAGCAGCTTGGGGACTAGCGGGAGCCTCCACGAGCAGTACTTC
TRBJ2-5 TRBV5-1 . TRBD1 CASCLARQGAGETQYF TGCGCCAGCTGCTTGGCACGACAGGGGGCGGGTGAGACCCAGTACTTC
TRBJ2-2 TRBV7-3 . . CASSLLPGTDTGELFF TGTGCCAGCAGCTTACTTCCCGGGACCGATACCGGGGAGCTGTTTTTT
TRBJ2-5 TRBV11-2 . TRBD2 CASSSRPPREGPETQYF TGTGCCAGCAGCTCTCGACCCCCTCGGGAGGGCCCGGAGACCCAGTACTTC
TRBJ2-3 TRBV5-4 . TRBD2 CASSLSGGGTDTQYF TGTGCCAGCAGCTTGTCGGGAGGTGGCACAGATACGCAGTATTTT
TRBJ1-2 TRBV4-2 . . CASSQTGGINYGYTF TGTGCCAGCAGCCAAACTGGGGGTATTAACTATGGCTACACCTTC
TRBJ1-2 TRBV6-5 . . CASSSQAVNYGYTF TGTGCCAGCAGTAGCCAAGCTGTAAACTATGGCTACACCTTC
TRBJ2-1 TRBV6-5 . TRBD2 CASSYSSGSAYNEQFF TGTGCCAGCAGTTACTCTAGCGGGAGCGCCTACAATGAGCAGTTCTTC
TRBJ1-2 TRBV6-5 . TRBD1 CASSYRMVRGQDGYTF TGTGCCAGCAGTTACCGCATGGTCAGGGGACAGGATGGCTACACCTTC
TRBJ1-2 TRBV11-2 . . CASSLRGRGDGYTF TGTGCCAGCAGCTTAAGAGGCAGGGGAGATGGCTACACCTTC
TRBJ2-1 TRBV18 . TRBD2 CASYGLGDNEQFF TGTGCCAGCTACGGACTAGGAGACAATGAGCAGTTCTTC
TRBJ2-3 TRBV5-4 . TRBD2 CASSLALAGEDTQYF TGTGCCAGCAGCTTGGCATTAGCGGGAGAAGATACGCAGTATTTT